This TCR beta chain is from a study of blood T cells in healthy people across ages. CDR1 is ENHRY, CDR2 SYGVKD, per germline. The CDR3 totals 15 residues. V lost 6 bases to trimming and J lost 0 bases, with 12 bases between them. For the second PCR, which ran for about 7 to 12 cycles, a sample-barcoded 5' primer and a J-beta primer mix were used. TCRdb used MiXCR to reprocess the 5' RACE reads, holding one entry per CDR3 protein. In the table there are roughly 1,800,000 distinct CDR3 sequences, roughly 52% of which are singletons. This clonotype was observed at least ten times. The receptor comes from a woman aged 40 to 49 in good health. The sequencing input was blood. The V call is TRBV10-3, the J call TRBJ2-1, with TRBD1 as a possible D gene (6 bases). CDR3 loop: CAIRGTDSSYNEQFF. CDR3 nucleotide sequence: TGTGCCATCAGGGGGACGGACAGCTCCTACAATGAGCAGTTCTTC.